This T cell receptor beta chain was retrieved from a study of beta chain features in type 1 diabetes (dated by TCRdb to the late 2010s). About the full investigation: Mean age, gender distribution, total cell number and subset yield did not differ between patients and healthy donors. A total of 85 million to 140 million sorted cells were examined across all samples, and a strong correlation was observed between cell number per subset and RNA yield. In the study, TCRB repertoires of sorted circulating CD4+ T cell subsets from recently diagnosed type 1 diabetes patients were compared with those of matched healthy donors. Whereas all 30 or so donors provided naive and central memory subsets, regulatory and stem cell-like memory subsets were isolated from just 8 patients and about 8 healthy donors.

Each donor gave one peripheral blood draw, averaging approximately 120 mL, which was collected into heparinised tubes. Using a panel that included CD45RO, CCR7, CD25, CD127, CD95 and CD27, naive, central memory, regulatory and stem cell-like memory CD4+ T cells were sorted on a BD FACSAria II. Every sorted population had a purity above 95%. Right away, PBMCs were isolated by Lymphoprep density gradient centrifugation and were stained directly, with no culture step. So that batch effects would be minimized, each experiment stained and sorted samples in pairs, pairing one healthy donor with one patient. The entire amount of isolated RNA was reverse transcribed using the High Capacity cDNA Reverse Transcription Kit, so the sequenced TCRB transcripts were expressed ones. Deep immunoSEQ sequencing was applied to naive, central memory and regulatory T cell samples, giving an average of around 3.8 million total reads per sample. Sorted cells were lysed in RLT buffer and RNA was extracted with DNase-treated RNeasy Micro or Mini kits, depending on cell number. To prevent cross-contamination, each cell subset was processed individually, whereas patient and healthy donor samples were processed jointly. TCRB sequences were amplified from cDNA with the immunoSEQ multiplex PCR, producing 87-bp fragments spanning the CDR3 region. Amplicons were sequenced on the Illumina HiSeq platform. On the study's bioinformatics: PCR bias was computationally corrected using synthetic template baselines, reads within Hamming distance 2 were collapsed, and singletons that could not be merged were discarded. By aligning reads against IMGT, V, D and J genes, CDR3 length, and insertions or deletions at six rearrangement sites were assigned. Within each subset, clonotype counts were normalized to sorted cell number, and only after that were true diversity and Gini coefficients computed with the tcR R package. Repertoire sharing was quantified using the overlap coefficient calculated on TCRB nucleotide sequences. Out-of-frame TCRB sequences from naive cells were analyzed as a proxy for the pre-selection repertoire. Sourced from immuneACCESS, this table was stored by TCRdb with only in-frame sequences that have V and J called. A share of the clones is absent; for the studies checked, an unresolved V gene accounts for under half, and the remainder has no known explanation. V, J and clone size are those of that table, while D and trimming were read from the DNA. The sample table records a few hundred thousand clones; roughly 13% of these occur just once. The top ten constitute about 0.017% of the sample.

V gives up 2 bases and J gives up 3 bases, and the segment between their germline ends measures 11 bases. The CDR3 goes from the cysteine to the phenylalanine over 14 residues. CDR3 DNA only is kept here, 42 bases in frame from base 1. The CDR1 and CDR2 encoded by the germline V gene are SGHRS and YFSETQ. General study outcomes and caveats: Fewer insertions and more nucleotide deletions at VDJ recombination sites were observed in patients with type 1 diabetes, implying thymic rearrangement abnormalities. Naive, central memory and regulatory TCRB repertoires appeared to be more alike among patients than among healthy donors. In all four CD4+ subsets, TCRB CDR3 length was moderately but significantly shorter in type 1 diabetes patients. Because cDNA rather than genomic DNA was sequenced, highly expressing activated cells could have been over-represented, although no difference in activation and CD3 levels was found between groups. Shorter templates might be favored by PCR, yet because patient and control samples were amplified and corrected together, any such skew would affect both groups equally. Because the HLA sub-analyses included only small numbers of individuals, any influence of HLA type on TCRB rearrangement was left unresolved.

With respect to this clone: There is no known antigen for this receptor. Base-call qualities are not available, and no considerably larger clone is one nucleotide away.

This clonotype was obtained from a young man in good health. Material: naive CD4+ T cells from blood. This specimen's cell subset or site label, per the study, means: true naive CD4+ T cells. The chain links TRBV5-1 with TRBJ1-2; the D segment cannot be called with confidence. The nucleotide sequence reads TGCGCCAGCAGCTTCACTGGGCCGGACTATGGCTACACCTTC. This codes for CASSFTGPDYGYTF.